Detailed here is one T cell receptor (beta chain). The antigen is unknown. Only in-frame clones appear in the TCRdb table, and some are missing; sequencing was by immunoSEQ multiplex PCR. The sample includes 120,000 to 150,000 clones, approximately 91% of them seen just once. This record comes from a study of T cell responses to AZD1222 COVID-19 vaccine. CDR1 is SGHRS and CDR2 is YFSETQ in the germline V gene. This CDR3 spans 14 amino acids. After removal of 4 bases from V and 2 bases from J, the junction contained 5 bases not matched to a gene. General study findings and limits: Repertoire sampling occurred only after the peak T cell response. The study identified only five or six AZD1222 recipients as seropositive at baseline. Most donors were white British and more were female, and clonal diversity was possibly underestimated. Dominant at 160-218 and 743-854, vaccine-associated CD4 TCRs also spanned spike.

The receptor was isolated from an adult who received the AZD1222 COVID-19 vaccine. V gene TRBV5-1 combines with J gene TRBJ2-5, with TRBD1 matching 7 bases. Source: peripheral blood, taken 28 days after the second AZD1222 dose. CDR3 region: CASSTTGQQETQYF. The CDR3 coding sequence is TGCGCCAGCAGCACCACGGGACAGCAAGAGACCCAGTACTTC.